The 30 T cell receptor beta chains below come from one sample, sequenced in a study of blood T cell repertoires in COVID-19. Sequencing used immunoSEQ multiplex PCR; TCRdb keeps in-frame clones, though not all of them. This repertoire shows tens of thousands of clones, 60% to 85% found once; its top ten account for over 4%. Specimen: peripheral blood. All receptors derive from a human donor in a cohort sampled during active COVID-19.

The chain employs TRBV7-8 and TRBJ2-7, with D possibly TRBD1 on 6 matching bases. The V gene's germline CDR1 is SGHVS and CDR2 FQNEAQ. CDR3 length equals 15 residues. V was shortened by 1 base and J by 4 bases, with 14 bases between the two germline ends. The CDR3 DNA reads TGTGCCAGCAGCTTAGGAATTTGGACAGCTTACGAGCAGTACTTC. Its protein is CASSLGIWTAYEQYF.

The chain is built from TRBV9 and TRBJ2-7; a weak D match, TRBD1 (5 bases). Germline CDR1 and CDR2: SGDLS and YYNGEE. This CDR3 spans 14 amino acids. V dropped 0 bases and J dropped 0 bases, with 7 bases sitting between them. This CDR3 reads CASSVEGASYEQYF. The DNA for the CDR3 is TGTGCCAGCAGCGTAGAAGGGGCCTCCTACGAGCAGTACTTC.

The gene calls are TRBV28 and TRBJ2-7; D gene ambiguous. The CDR3 runs 13 residues. The germline gives CDR1 MDHEN, CDR2 SYDVKM. The V gene lost 2 bases and the J gene lost 1 base, with 6 bases spanning the gap. CDR3 in DNA: TGTGCCAGCAGTTTACAGATATCCTACGAGCAGTACTTC. Translating gives CASSLQISYEQYF.

The chain has TRBV5-1 and TRBJ2-2; 13 nucleotides align to TRBD2. Trimming removed 4 bases from V and 7 bases from J; junction bases left unmatched: 10. The germline gives CDR1 SGHRS, CDR2 YFSETQ. CDR3 length equals 17 residues. The CDR3 region has the DNA TGCGCCAGCAGCAGTAGACTAGCGGGGGGAAACGACGGGGAGCTGTTTTTT. Encoded protein: CASSSRLAGGNDGELFF.

CDR3: CASSSGQNNYGYTF. The CDR3 nucleotides are TGTGCCAGCAGTTCTGGACAGAATAACTATGGCTACACCTTC. The chain is built from TRBV27 and TRBJ1-2, with a tentative D call TRBD1 (6 bases). Trimming shortened V by 4 bases and J by 1 base, and 10 bases separated the two germline ends. The CDR3 contains 14 residues. CDR1 is MNHEY and CDR2 is SMNVEV in the germline V gene (reference sequence).

This clone showed up just once. The chain has TRBV3-1 (or the pseudogene TRBV3-2) and TRBJ2-7, with D possibly matching TRBD2 (5 bases). Germline-derived CDR1 and CDR2 are LGHDT and YNNKEL (reference sequence). Trimming removed 3 bases from V and 6 bases from J, with 12 bases in between. This CDR3 comprises 13 residues. DNA for the CDR3: TGTGCCAGCAGCCAGTTGCCGGGGTCCGAGCAGTACTTC. It translates to CASSQLPGSEQYF.

The rearrangement uses TRBV6-5 and TRBJ1-1; D gene unclear. Germline assignment: CDR1 MNHEY and CDR2 SVGAGI. The CDR3 sequence is 14 residues long. With 0 bases removed from V and 0 bases from J, the gap between germline ends came to 5 bases. CDR3 nucleotide sequence: TGTGCCAGCAGTTACTCGAGAGTGAACACTGAAGCTTTCTTT. Its protein product is CASSYSRVNTEAFF.

The chain uses TRBV5-4 and TRBJ1-1, with D possibly TRBD1 on 6 matching bases. With 2 bases removed from V and 6 bases from J, the gap between germline ends came to 8 bases. Looked up from germline, CDR1 is SGHNT and CDR2 is YYREEE (reference sequence). The CDR3 spans 12 residues. In DNA form, the CDR3 reads TGTGCCAGCAGCTTTGAGGGGGCTGAAGCTTTCTTT. This translates into CASSFEGAEAFF.

The J gene is TRBJ2-7, the V gene TRBV6-1; perhaps TRBD2 as D (5 bases). This CDR3 is 14 amino acids long. CDR1 is MNHNS and CDR2 is SASEGT in the germline V gene. The germline V and J ends were trimmed by 3 bases and 3 bases, with 12 bases remaining between them. CDR3 DNA: TGTGCCAGCAGTGACCTGGGAGTGGTCTACGAGCAGTACTTC. This sequence encodes CASSDLGVVYEQYF.

The count of this clone is one. The gene calls are TRBV28 and TRBJ2-7; tentative D call: TRBD1 (6 bases). Per germline, CDR1 MDHEN and CDR2 SYDVKM. With 6 bases removed from V and 3 bases from J, the gap between germline ends came to 18 bases. There are 15 residues in the CDR3. CDR3 sequence reads: CASRPQGRSGYEQYF. CDR3 sequence (DNA): TGTGCCAGCAGGCCACAGGGCCGCTCGGGCTACGAGCAGTACTTC.

CDR3 amino acids: CASSGVAGILYEQYF. The CDR3 DNA sequence: TGCGCCAGCAGCGGAGTAGCGGGGATCCTCTACGAGCAGTACTTC. This chain links TRBV5-1 with TRBJ2-7; 8 nucleotides match TRBD2. This CDR3 is built from 15 residues. CDR1 SGHRS and CDR2 YFSETQ come from the germline V gene. The ends lost 4 bases at V and 3 bases at J; junction bases unmatched: 9.

The chain uses TRBV9 and TRBJ2-7; 7 bases fit TRBD2. Germline CDR1 is SGDLS and CDR2 is YYNGEE. The CDR3 covers 15 residues. With 0 bases clipped from V and 3 bases from J, the junction kept 6 bases outside the gene matches. CDR3: CASSVGGGRDYEQYF. The CDR3 DNA follows: TGTGCCAGCAGCGTAGGGGGCGGGAGAGACTACGAGCAGTACTTC.

This clone has a handful of counts. The rearrangement uses TRBV20-1 and TRBJ2-1; no definite D call. CDR3 size: 14 residues. The germline V gene encodes CDR1 DFQATT and CDR2 SNEGSKA (reference sequence). V was shortened by 3 bases and J by 0 bases, with 9 bases between the two germline ends. The CDR3 nucleotides read TGCAGTGCTAGTCCCCTAGACTCCTACAATGAGCAGTTCTTC. This gives the protein CSASPLDSYNEQFF.

The V call is TRBV18, the J call TRBJ1-1; D is unclear. The CDR3 totals 12 residues. CDR1 and CDR2 from the germline V gene are KGHSH and LQKENI. Trimming pared 1 base from V and 7 bases from J, leaving 7 bases between. Here the CDR3 reads CASSPQQFEAFF. The CDR3 DNA reads as TGTGCCAGCTCACCACAGCAATTTGAAGCTTTCTTT. The whole variable domain, remainder taken from reference TRBV18 and TRBJ1-1, is NAGVMQNPRHLVRRRGQEARLRCSPMKGHSHVYWYRQLPEEGLKFMVYLQKENIIDESGMPKERFSAEFPKEGPSILRIQQVVRGDSAAYFCASSPQQFEAFFGQGTRLTVV.

The V and J genes are TRBV28 and TRBJ2-7, with D perhaps TRBD1 (6 bases). The CDR3 has 15 residues. The V end was cut by 5 bases, the J end by 0 bases, with 14 bases between. Germline V gene data show CDR1 as MDHEN and CDR2 as SYDVKM. DNA for the CDR3: TGTGCCAGCAGTCCCTCGACAGGCGCCTCCTACGAGCAGTACTTC. Translating gives CASSPSTGASYEQYF.

This rearrangement joins TRBV4-2 to TRBJ2-7; 13 bases align to TRBD2. The V segment lost 3 bases and the J segment 0 bases; nucleotides outside the gene matches: 2. Germline V lookup: CDR1 LGHNA, CDR2 YNFKEQ. The CDR3 sequence is 16 residues long. Here the CDR3 reads CASSQGTSGVSYEQYF. The CDR3 DNA reads as TGTGCCAGCAGCCAGGGGACTAGCGGGGTCTCCTACGAGCAGTACTTC.

The chain uses TRBV19 and TRBJ1-1, with a weak D call TRBD1 (6 bases). The V and J ends lost 6 bases and 0 bases respectively, with 11 bases between them. This CDR3 is built from 14 residues. From germline, CDR1 is LNHDA and CDR2 SQIVND (reference sequence). This chain's CDR3 is CASRQGPMNTEAFF. The CDR3 nucleotides are TGTGCCAGTAGACAGGGACCGATGAACACTGAAGCTTTCTTT.

The genes are TRBV6-5 and TRBJ1-4, with D maybe TRBD1 (5 bases). V shed 2 bases and J shed 3 bases, with 13 bases lying between them. Germline lookup yields CDR1 MNHEY and CDR2 SVGAGI. CDR3 length: 16 residues. The CDR3, as DNA: TGTGCCAGCAGTTACGGGGCCAGAAGGGCTAATGAAAAACTGTTTTTT. Protein product: CASSYGARRANEKLFF.

The gene calls are TRBV5-4 and TRBJ2-5, with 9 bases aligning to TRBD1. V was pared by 4 bases and J by 4 bases, with 5 bases of the junction left unmatched. Germline values: CDR1 SGHNT, CDR2 YYREEE (reference sequence). The CDR3 runs 14 residues. The CDR3 region has the DNA TGTGCCAGCAGCCGGACAGGGGTCGTAGAGACCCAGTACTTC. It specifies CASSRTGVVETQYF.

This clone was detected a few times. The chain carries TRBV9 and TRBJ1-6; TRBD1 is a possible D gene (5 bases). The V end was cut by 3 bases, the J end by 7 bases, with 14 bases between. There are 15 residues in the CDR3. CDR1 SGDLS and CDR2 YYNGEE come from the germline V gene. The CDR3 here is CASSERQRENSPLHF. CDR3 nucleotide sequence: TGTGCCAGCAGCGAAAGACAGAGAGAGAATTCACCCCTCCACTTT.

The CDR3 nucleotides read TGTGCCAGCAGATATGACAGGGAGAGTACTGAAAAACTGTTTTTT. Translating it yields CASRYDRESTEKLFF. The rearrangement uses TRBV6-5 and TRBJ1-4; the match to TRBD1 covers 7 bases. The germline V gene encodes CDR1 MNHEY and CDR2 SVGAGI. The CDR3 is 15 residues long. V was clipped by 6 bases and J by 7 bases; unmatched bases: 11.

The chain recombines TRBV9 with TRBJ2-7, with 7 bases matching TRBD1. Germline loops: CDR1 SGDLS, CDR2 YYNGEE. The CDR3 runs 16 residues. V was pared by 5 bases and J by 5 bases, with 16 bases of the junction left unmatched. DNA for the CDR3: TGTGCCAGCAGTTTTCGGGACAGCCCTTCATCCCACGAGCAGTACTTC. Protein sequence: CASSFRDSPSSHEQYF.

The chain uses TRBV15 and TRBJ1-2; TRBD1 aligns across 10 bases. V dropped 5 bases and J dropped 1; count of bases not matched to a gene: 1. The CDR3 sequence is 14 residues long. The V gene's germline CDR1 is LNHNV and CDR2 YYDKDF (reference sequence). CDR3 DNA: TGTGCCACCAGCTGGGACAGGGGTAACTATGGCTACACCTTC. Its translation is CATSWDRGNYGYTF.

This clone has just a few counts. The chain links TRBV11-2 to TRBJ1-4; D gene uncertain. V dropped 0 bases and J dropped 8 bases, with 16 bases sitting between them. Germline loops: CDR1 SGHAT, CDR2 FQNNGV. There are 16 residues in the CDR3. Written as DNA, the CDR3 is TGTGCCAGCAGCTTAGAATTAGGAGGTACGAGGGAAAAACTGTTTTTT. Amino acids: CASSLELGGTREKLFF.

This clone was picked up many times. This rearrangement joins TRBV27 to TRBJ2-3; tentatively, D is TRBD1 (6 bases). Germline V lookup: CDR1 MNHEY, CDR2 SMNVEV (reference sequence). The length of the CDR3 is 15 residues. Between the trimmed V and J ends, which lost 8 bases and 0 bases, there was a span of 15 bases. The CDR3 DNA follows: TGTGCCAGCTCCCGGGGACACCCTAGCACAGATACGCAGTATTTT. It codes for CASSRGHPSTDTQYF.

This clone has more than one count but fewer than ten. V gene TRBV18 combines with J gene TRBJ1-1; a possible D gene is TRBD1 (5 bases). In germline, CDR1 is KGHSH, CDR2 LQKENI. Trimming cost V 7 bases and J 1 base, with 16 bases left between them. The CDR3 is 15 residues long. The CDR3: CASLRQGSANTEAFF. The CDR3 region has the DNA TGTGCCAGCTTGAGGCAGGGATCGGCGAACACTGAAGCTTTCTTT.

The genes are TRBV11-3 and TRBJ1-5; TRBD1 agrees at 8 bases. V was clipped by 0 bases and J by 6 bases; unmatched bases: 13. Germline CDR1 and CDR2: SGHNT and YENEEA. The length of the CDR3 is 18 residues. This chain's CDR3 is CASSLERYDRGSCQPQHF. In DNA, the CDR3 is TGTGCCAGCAGCTTAGAGAGATACGACAGGGGTAGTTGTCAGCCCCAGCATTTT.

The J gene is TRBJ2-7, the V gene TRBV5-4, with TRBD1 matching over 7 bases. J gave up 3 bases and V 4 bases, and 7 bases lay outside the gene matches. Germline CDR1 and CDR2: SGHNT and YYREEE (reference sequence). This CDR3 has 14 residues. CDR3 sequence (DNA): TGTGCCAGCAGCCCTGGACAGGTCTACTACGAGCAGTACTTC. It codes for CASSPGQVYYEQYF. Together with reference TRBV5-4 and TRBJ2-7, the CDR3 gives the full variable domain: ETGVTQSPTHLIKTRGQQVTLRCSSQSGHNTVSWYQQALGQGPQFIFQYYREEENGRGNFPPRFSGLQFPNYSSELNVNALELDDSALYLCASSPGQVYYEQYFGPGTRLTVT.

The chain couples TRBV30 to TRBJ1-2; D is perhaps TRBD1 (5 bases). Germline-derived CDR1 and CDR2 are GTSNPN and SVGIG (reference sequence). This CDR3 contains 11 residues. V was shortened by 2 bases and J by 7 bases, with 8 bases between the two germline ends. CDR3 DNA: TGTGCCTGGAGTACAGGATTTGGCTACACCTTC. Protein product: CAWSTGFGYTF.

This sequence joins TRBV27 and TRBJ1-1, with a possible D match to TRBD1 (6 bases). Germline loops: CDR1 MNHEY, CDR2 SMNVEV (reference sequence). CDR3 length: 15 residues. The ends were cut back, 7 bases at V and 3 bases at J, with 18 bases in the middle. CDR3 in amino acids: CASTSSPTGYTEAFF. The CDR3 region has the DNA TGTGCCAGCACCTCCTCCCCGACAGGATACACTGAAGCTTTCTTT.